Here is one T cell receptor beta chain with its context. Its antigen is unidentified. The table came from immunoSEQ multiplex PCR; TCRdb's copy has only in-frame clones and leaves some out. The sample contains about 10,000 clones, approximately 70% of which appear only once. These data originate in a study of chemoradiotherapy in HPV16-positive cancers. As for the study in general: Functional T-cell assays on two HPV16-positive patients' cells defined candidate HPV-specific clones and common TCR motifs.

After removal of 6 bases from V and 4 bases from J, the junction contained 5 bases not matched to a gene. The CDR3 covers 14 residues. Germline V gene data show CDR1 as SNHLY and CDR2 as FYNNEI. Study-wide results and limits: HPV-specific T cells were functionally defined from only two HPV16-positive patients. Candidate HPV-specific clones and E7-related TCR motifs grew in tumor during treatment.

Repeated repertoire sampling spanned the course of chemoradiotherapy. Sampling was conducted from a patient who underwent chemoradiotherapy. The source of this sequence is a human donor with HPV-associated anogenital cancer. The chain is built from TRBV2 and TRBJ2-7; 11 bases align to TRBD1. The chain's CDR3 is CASRRTGGLYEQYF. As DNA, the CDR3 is TGTGCCAGCAGGCGGACAGGGGGCCTATACGAGCAGTACTTC.